This T cell receptor (beta chain) was sequenced for a study of T cells in tuberculosis. Thawed, overnight-rested PBMC were stained with GMM-loaded CD1B tetramer, viability dye and anti-CD3, then sorted. CD1B tetramers were loaded with Rhodococcus equi-derived C32 glucose monomycolate. Each donor contributed roughly 100,000 sorted tetramer-negative cells. Study-level points and caveats: Some low-affinity tetramer-binding T cells may be absent from this sample.

No alpha-beta pairing information exists for these sequences. The data were produced by immunoSEQ multiplex PCR, yet TCRdb's version contains in-frame clones alone and is incomplete. Here the sample spans approximately 100,000 clones, about nine tenths being singletons. CDR3 length: 17 amino acids. Germline loops: CDR1 MGHRA, CDR2 YSYEKL. Between the trimmed V and J ends, which lost 1 base and 2 bases, there was a span of 16 bases. The sample was CD1b-GMM tetramer-negative cells sorted from PBMCs. This sequence joins TRBV4-1 and TRBJ2-3; D is perhaps TRBD1 (5 bases). This sequence originates from an adult woman with latent tuberculosis. For the CDR3, the DNA is TGCGCCAGCAGCCAAGCGGCAGGGCCTACTTTCACAGATACGCAGTATTTT. Residues: CASSQAAGPTFTDTQYF.